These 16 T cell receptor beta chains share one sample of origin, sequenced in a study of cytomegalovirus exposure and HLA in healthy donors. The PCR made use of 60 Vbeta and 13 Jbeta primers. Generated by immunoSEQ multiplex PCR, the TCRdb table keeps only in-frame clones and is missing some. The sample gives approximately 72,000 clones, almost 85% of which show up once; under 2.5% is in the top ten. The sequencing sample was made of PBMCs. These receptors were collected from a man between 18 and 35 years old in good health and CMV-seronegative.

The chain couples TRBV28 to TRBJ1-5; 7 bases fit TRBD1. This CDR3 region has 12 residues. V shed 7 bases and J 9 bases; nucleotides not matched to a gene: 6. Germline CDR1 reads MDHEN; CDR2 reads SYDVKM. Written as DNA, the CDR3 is TGTGCCAGCAATTCACAGGGGACGCCCCAGCATTTT. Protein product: CASNSQGTPQHF.

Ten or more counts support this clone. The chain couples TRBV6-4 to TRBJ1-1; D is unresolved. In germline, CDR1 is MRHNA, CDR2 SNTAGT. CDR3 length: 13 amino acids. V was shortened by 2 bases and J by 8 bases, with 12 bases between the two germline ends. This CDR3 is CASSDPTSGEAFF. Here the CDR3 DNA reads TGTGCCAGCAGTGACCCCACGTCGGGGGAAGCTTTCTTT.

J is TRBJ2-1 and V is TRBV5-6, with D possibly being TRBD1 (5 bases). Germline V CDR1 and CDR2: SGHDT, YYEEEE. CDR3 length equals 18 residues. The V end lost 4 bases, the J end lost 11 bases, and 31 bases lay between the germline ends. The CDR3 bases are TGTGCCAGCAGCCCCCAGCCTCAGGGCCCGGAGAACTGGGGAAAGCAGTTCTTC. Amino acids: CASSPQPQGPENWGKQFF.

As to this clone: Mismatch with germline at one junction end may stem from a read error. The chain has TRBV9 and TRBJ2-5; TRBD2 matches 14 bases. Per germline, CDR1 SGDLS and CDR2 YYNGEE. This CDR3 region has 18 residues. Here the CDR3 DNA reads TGTGCCATCAGCACGACTAGCGGGAGGGCTCCCTCCCAGGAGACCCAGTACTTC. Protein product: CAISTTSGRAPSQETQYF.

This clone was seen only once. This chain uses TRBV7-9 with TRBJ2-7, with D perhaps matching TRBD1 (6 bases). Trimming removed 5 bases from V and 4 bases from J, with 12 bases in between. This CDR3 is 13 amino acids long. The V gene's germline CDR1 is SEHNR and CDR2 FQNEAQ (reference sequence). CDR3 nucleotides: TGTGCCAGCAGCAACCAACAGGGATACGAGCAGTACTTC. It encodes CASSNQQGYEQYF.

As DNA, the CDR3 is TGTGCCAGCAGGTGGGACACGAACACCGGGGAGCTGTTTTTT. Translated: CASRWDTNTGELFF. The chain is built from TRBV27 and TRBJ2-2; weak D call: TRBD1 (6 bases). The CDR3 is 14 amino acids. CDR1 MNHEY and CDR2 SMNVEV come from the germline V gene (reference sequence). V lost 6 bases, J lost 0 bases, and 8 bases lay in between.

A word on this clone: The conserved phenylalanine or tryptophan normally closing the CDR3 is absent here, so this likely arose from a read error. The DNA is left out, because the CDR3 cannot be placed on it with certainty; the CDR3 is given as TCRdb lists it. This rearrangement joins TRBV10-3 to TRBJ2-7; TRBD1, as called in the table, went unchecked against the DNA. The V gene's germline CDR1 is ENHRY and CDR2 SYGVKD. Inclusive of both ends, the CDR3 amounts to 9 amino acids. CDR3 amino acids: CAISGVPGL.

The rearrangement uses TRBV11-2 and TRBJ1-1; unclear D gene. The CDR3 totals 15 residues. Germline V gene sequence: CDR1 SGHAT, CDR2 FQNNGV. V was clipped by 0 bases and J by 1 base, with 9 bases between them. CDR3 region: CASSLDLRQNTEAFF. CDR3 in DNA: TGTGCCAGCAGCTTAGATTTGAGACAGAACACTGAAGCTTTCTTT.

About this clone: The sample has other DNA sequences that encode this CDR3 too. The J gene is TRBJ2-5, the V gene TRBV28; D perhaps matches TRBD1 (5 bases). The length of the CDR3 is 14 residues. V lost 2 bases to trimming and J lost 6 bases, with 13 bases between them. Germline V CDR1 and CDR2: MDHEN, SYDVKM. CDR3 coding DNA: TGTGCCAGCAGTTTAGATCAGGGTCGGCAGACCCAGTACTTC. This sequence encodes CASSLDQGRQTQYF.

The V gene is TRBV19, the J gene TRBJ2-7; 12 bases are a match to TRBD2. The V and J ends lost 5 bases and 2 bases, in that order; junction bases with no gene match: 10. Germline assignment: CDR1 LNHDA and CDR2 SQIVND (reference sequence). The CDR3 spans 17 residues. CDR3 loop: CASSLTSGGILTYEQYF. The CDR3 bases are TGTGCCAGTAGTTTGACTAGCGGGGGAATACTTACCTACGAGCAGTACTTC.

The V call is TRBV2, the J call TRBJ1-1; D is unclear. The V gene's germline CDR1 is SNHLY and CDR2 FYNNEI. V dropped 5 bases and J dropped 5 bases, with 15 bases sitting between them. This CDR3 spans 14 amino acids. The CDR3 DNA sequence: TGTGCCAGCAGTCACGGCCGAGGGCGAACTGAAGCTTTCTTT. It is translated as CASSHGRGRTEAFF.

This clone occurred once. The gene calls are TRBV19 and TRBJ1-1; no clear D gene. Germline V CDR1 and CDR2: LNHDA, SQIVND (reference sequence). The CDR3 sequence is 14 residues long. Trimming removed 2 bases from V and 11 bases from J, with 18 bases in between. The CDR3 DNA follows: TGTGCCAGTAGTATATATCGCGAATACCCCGTGGCTTTCTTT. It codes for CASSIYREYPVAFF. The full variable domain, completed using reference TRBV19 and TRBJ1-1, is DGGITQSPKYLFRKEGQNVTLSCEQNLNHDAMYWYRQDPGQGLRLIYYSQIVNDFQKGDIAEGYSVSREKKESFPLTVTSAQKNPTAFYLCASSIYREYPVAFFGQGTRLTVV.

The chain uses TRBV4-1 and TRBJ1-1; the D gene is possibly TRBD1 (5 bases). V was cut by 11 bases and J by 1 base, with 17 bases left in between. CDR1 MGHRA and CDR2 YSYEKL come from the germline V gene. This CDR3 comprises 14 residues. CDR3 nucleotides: TGCGCCGCGACCGTGGAGGGGAGGAACACTGAAGCTTTCTTT. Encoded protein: CAATVEGRNTEAFF.

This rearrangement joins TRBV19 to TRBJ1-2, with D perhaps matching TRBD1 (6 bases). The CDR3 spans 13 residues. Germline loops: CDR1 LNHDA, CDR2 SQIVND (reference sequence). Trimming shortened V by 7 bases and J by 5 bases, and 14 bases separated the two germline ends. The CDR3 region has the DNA TGTGCCAGTATTGGGACAAATAATTATGGCTACACCTTC. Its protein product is CASIGTNNYGYTF.

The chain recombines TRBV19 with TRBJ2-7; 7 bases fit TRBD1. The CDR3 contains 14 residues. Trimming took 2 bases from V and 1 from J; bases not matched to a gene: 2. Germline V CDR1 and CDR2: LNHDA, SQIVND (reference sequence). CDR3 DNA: TGTGCCAGTAGTATAAGGGACAGTTCCTACGAGCAGTACTTC. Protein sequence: CASSIRDSSYEQYF.

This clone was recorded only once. Here the CDR3 reads CASSLRAAGATDTQYF. The CDR3 bases are TGTGCCAGCAGCCTCCGGGCAGCGGGGGCAACAGATACGCAGTATTTT. This chain connects TRBV5-4 to TRBJ2-3; 8 bases are a match to TRBD2. Germline V CDR1 and CDR2: SGHNT, YYREEE (reference sequence). The V and J ends lost 4 bases and 3 bases, in that order; junction bases with no gene match: 10. The CDR3 has 16 amino acids.